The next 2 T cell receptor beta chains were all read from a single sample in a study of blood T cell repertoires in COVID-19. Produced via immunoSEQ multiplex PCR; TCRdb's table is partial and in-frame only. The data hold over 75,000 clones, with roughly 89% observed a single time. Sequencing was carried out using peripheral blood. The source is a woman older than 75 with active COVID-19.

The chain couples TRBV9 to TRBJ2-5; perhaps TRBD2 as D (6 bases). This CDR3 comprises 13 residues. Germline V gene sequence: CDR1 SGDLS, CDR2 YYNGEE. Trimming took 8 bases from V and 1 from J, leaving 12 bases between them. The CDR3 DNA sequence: TGTGCCAGTCGCAGAGCGGGCCAAGAGACCCAGTACTTC. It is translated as CASRRAGQETQYF.

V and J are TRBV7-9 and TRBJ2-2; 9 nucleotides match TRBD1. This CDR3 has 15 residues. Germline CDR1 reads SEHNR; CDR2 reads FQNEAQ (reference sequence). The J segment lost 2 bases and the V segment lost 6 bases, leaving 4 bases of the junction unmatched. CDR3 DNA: TGTGCCAGCAGACTACAGGGGGCCAACACCGGGGAGCTGTTTTTT. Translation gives CASRLQGANTGELFF.